This TCR beta chain was identified during a study of metastatic and nonmetastatic thyroid tumors. No treatment of any kind had been given to any patient before thyroid surgery. This clone was detected a few times. Trimming at V came to 7 bases and at J to 5 bases, leaving 9 bases not matched to a gene. The CDR3 length is 15 residues. The germline CDR1 and CDR2 sequences are MDHEN and SYDVKM. TCRdb reprocessed the PCR reads via MiXCR. The profile shows some 4,200 clones, roughly 22% of them singletons. The source of this sequence is a female donor with papillary thyroid cancer or a benign thyroid nodule (not recorded which). Some clones in this sample may be carry-over from other donors' samples. V usage is TRBV28 and J usage is TRBJ2-1, with 9 positions matching TRBD2. Sequencing was carried out using tumor tissue. The CDR3 spells CASNLSGTSNNEQFF. The CDR3 coding sequence is TGTGCCAGCAATCTTTCCGGGACTAGCAACAATGAGCAGTTCTTC.